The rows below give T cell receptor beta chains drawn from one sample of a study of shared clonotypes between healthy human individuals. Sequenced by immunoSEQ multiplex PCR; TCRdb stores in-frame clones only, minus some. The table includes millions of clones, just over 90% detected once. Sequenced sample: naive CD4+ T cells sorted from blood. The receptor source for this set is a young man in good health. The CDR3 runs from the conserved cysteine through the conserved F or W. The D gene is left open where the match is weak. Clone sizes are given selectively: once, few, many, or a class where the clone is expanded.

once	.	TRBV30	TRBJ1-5	TGTGCCTGGAGCGTGGCGACAGGCCTCCGGCCCCAGCATTTT	CAWSVATGLRPQHF
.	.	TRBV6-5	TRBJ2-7	TGTGCCAGCAGTTACTTTCTCGGCCCCTACGAGCAGTACTTC	CASSYFLGPYEQYF
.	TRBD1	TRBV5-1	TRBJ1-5	TGCGCCAGCAGCTTGGGGGCAGGGGGGAGCAGCAATCAGCCCCAGCATTTT	CASSLGAGGSSNQPQHF
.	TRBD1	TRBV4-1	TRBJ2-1	TGCGCCAGCAGCCAAGGACAGGGGCCCTCCTACAATGAGCAGTTCTTC	CASSQGQGPSYNEQFF
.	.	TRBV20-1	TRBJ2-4	TGCAGTGCTAGCTCGGGAGTTCAGTACTTC	CSASSGVQYF
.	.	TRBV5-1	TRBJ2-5	TGCGCCAGCAGCTTGGAGTGGGAGACCCAGTACTTC	CASSLEWETQYF
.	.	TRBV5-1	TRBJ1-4	TGCGCCAGCAGCTTACAGGGAGGTAATGAAAAACTGTTTTTT	CASSLQGGNEKLFF
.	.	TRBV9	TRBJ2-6	TGTGCGAATATACGGCCCCGAACGGCTGGGGCCAACGTCCTGACTTTC	CANIRPRTAGANVLTF
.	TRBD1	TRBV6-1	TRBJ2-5	TGTGCCAGCAGTGCAGGGGGCAGTAATCAAGAGACCCAGTACTTC	CASSAGGSNQETQYF
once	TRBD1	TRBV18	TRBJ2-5	TGTGCCAGCTCACCGCCCGGACAGGGAGAGACCCAGTACTTC	CASSPPGQGETQYF
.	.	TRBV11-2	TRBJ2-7	TGTGCCAGCAGCTTAGATTACAATACAGTCCGCTACGAGCAGTACTTC	CASSLDYNTVRYEQYF
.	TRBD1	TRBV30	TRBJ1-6	TGTGCCTGGAGGGCCGGGACAGGGGATTCACCCCTCCACTTT	CAWRAGTGDSPLHF
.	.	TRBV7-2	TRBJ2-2	TGTGCCAGCAGCCAGGGGAGGGACGGGGAGCTGTTTTTT	CASSQGRDGELFF
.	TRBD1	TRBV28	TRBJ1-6	TGTGCCAGCAGTTTTTCGGGACAGGGGGCGTCCACTTCACCCCTCCACTTT	CASSFSGQGASTSPLHF
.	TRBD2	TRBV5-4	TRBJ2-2	TGTGCCAGCAGCCGCGGGGGCACCGGGGAGCTGTTTTTT	CASSRGGTGELFF
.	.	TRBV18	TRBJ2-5	TGTGCCAGCTCACCCCCGAGTTGGGAGACCCAGTACTTC	CASSPPSWETQYF
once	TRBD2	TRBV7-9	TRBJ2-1	TGTGCCAGCAGCTTAGGATCGGGAGGGCCGGTCTACAATGAGCAGTTCTTC	CASSLGSGGPVYNEQFF
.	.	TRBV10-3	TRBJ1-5	TGTGCCATCCGGGGGGTCAATCAGCCCCAGCATTTT	CAIRGVNQPQHF
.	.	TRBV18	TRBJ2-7	TGTGCCAGCTCACCGACCCCTCCGCCCTACGAGCAGTACTTC	CASSPTPPPYEQYF
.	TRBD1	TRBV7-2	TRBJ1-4	TGTGCCAGCAGCCCCCTGAACAGGGGGCACGAAAAACTGTTTTTT	CASSPLNRGHEKLFF
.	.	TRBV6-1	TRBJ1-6	TGTGGGGGCCTAGGGAGGAAAGGGATAGGTTCACCCCTCCACTTT	CGGLGRKGIGSPLHF
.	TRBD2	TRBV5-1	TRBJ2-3	TGCGCCAGCAGCCTCACTAGCGGGGGCACAGATACGCAGTATTTT	CASSLTSGGTDTQYF
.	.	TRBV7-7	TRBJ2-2	TGTGCTAGCAGCTTTTTAGGGGCGGGGACCGGGGAGCTGTTTTTT	CASSFLGAGTGELFF
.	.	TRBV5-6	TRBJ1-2	TGTGCCAGCAGCTTGCCCGGGGTTGACTATGGCTACACCTTC	CASSLPGVDYGYTF
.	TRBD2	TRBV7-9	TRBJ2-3	TGTGCCAGCAGCTTAGCCGCCTGGACTAGCGGGAAAACAGATACGCAGTATTTT	CASSLAAWTSGKTDTQYF
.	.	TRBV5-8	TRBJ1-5	TGTGCCAGCAGCTTGTTGGACAATCAGCCCCAGCATTTT	CASSLLDNQPQHF
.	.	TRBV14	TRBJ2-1	TGTGCCAGCAGCCGGGATAATGAGCAGTTCTTC	CASSRDNEQFF
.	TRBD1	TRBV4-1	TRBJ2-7	TGCGCCAGCAGCCACCTAGGGTCGTGGGACAGGAGCTCCTACGAGCAGTACTTC	CASSHLGSWDRSSYEQYF
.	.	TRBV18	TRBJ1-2	TGTGCCAGCTCACCACCGAGAGACTATGGCTACACCTTC	CASSPPRDYGYTF